Described below is a single T cell receptor (beta chain) sequence and its context. The antigen it recognizes is unknown. There are no base qualities to consult, and no much larger clone falls within one base. The data derive from a study of control samples from healthy donors and cancer patients (dated by TCRdb to the early 2020s). Libraries were constructed by the immunoSEQ multiplex PCR assay. TCRdb mirrors the immuneACCESS table, restricted to in-frame sequences. Some clones are absent from its copies; in checked studies, under half trace to an unresolved V gene, and the reason for the others is unknown. This sample gives around 94,000 clones in total; 90% of them show up just once. Under 4% of the sample lies in the top ten. Material: blood. The sequence was collected from a woman aged 18 to 35 in good health.

The nucleotide sequence is given as TGCGCCAGCAGCCATCTCCGGGACAGAAATTCACCCCTCCACTTT. This gives the protein CASSHLRDRNSPLHF. The V and J genes are TRBV4-1 and TRBJ1-6, and 7 junction bases match TRBD1. Compared with germline, V lacks 3 bases and J lacks 7 bases; bases without a gene match: 6. CDR1 MGHRA and CDR2 YSYEKL are derived from the germline V gene. CDR3 length: 15 amino acids, cysteine to phenylalanine. The read is trimmed to its CDR3 DNA, 45 bases read in frame from base 1.